A selection of T cell receptor beta chains follows, all from one sample in a study of T cell changes during pregnancy in multiple sclerosis. Repertoires were generated with immunoSEQ multiplex PCR, while TCRdb's copy carries only in-frame clones and drops some. The table lists fewer than 150,000 clones, less than 97% of them singletons. The source was peripheral blood, collected after pregnancy. The receptors were gathered from a female donor with multiple sclerosis, enrolled in a pregnancy study. The CDR3 runs from the conserved cysteine through the conserved F or W. A D gene is named only where the DNA matches it firmly. A clone size is listed for some rows: how often the clone was seen (once, few, many), or a class if it is expanded.

len	abundance	d_gene	v_gene	j_gene	CDR3nt	CDR3aa
15	-	-	TRBV27	TRBJ1-5	TGTGCCAGCAGTTTCTCAGGCAGGGGCGATCAGCCCCAGCATTTT	CASSFSGRGDQPQHF
13	-	-	TRBV6-6	TRBJ2-7	TGTGCCAGCAGTTACGACAGCCCCTACGAGCAGTACTTC	CASSYDSPYEQYF
14	-	-	TRBV5-1	TRBJ2-7	TGCGCCAGCAGCTTGGACGGAGGGCTAGTCGAGCAGTACTTC	CASSLDGGLVEQYF
18	-	-	TRBV9	TRBJ2-7	TGTGCCAGCAGCGCTGCCCCACCCAGGACTATCTATACCTACGAGCAGTACTTC	CASSAAPPRTIYTYEQYF
15	few	-	TRBV25-1	TRBJ2-2	TGTGCCAGCAGTGGGTTTGTGGGGGCGTCCGGGGAGCTGTTTTTT	CASSGFVGASGELFF
14	-	TRBD1	TRBV6-1	TRBJ1-2	TGTGCCAGCAGTGGTCCGGGGACAGGGTATGGCTACACCTTC	CASSGPGTGYGYTF
16	-	-	TRBV7-9	TRBJ2-3	TGTGCCAGCAGCCACCTCAGCGGAGGGGGGGCAGATACGCAGTATTTT	CASSHLSGGGADTQYF
16	-	-	TRBV7-2	TRBJ2-7	TGTGCCAGCAGCTCCGACCTAGGAAGAAGCTCCTACGAGCAGTACTTC	CASSSDLGRSSYEQYF
15	-	TRBD2	TRBV19	TRBJ2-1	TGTGCCAGTCTCCCAACTAGCGCCTCCTACAATGAGCAGTTCTTC	CASLPTSASYNEQFF
15	-	-	TRBV19	TRBJ1-1	TGTGCCAGTATGGCCTTTTCATCACCTTACACTGAAGCTTTCTTT	CASMAFSSPYTEAFF